In its sample, the clone carrying this TCR beta chain was seen a few times. The antigen remains undetermined. Trimming removed 0 bases from V and 2 bases from J, with 10 bases in between. The CDR3 runs 15 residues. The germline V gene encodes CDR1 SNHLY and CDR2 FYNNEI. The PCR used 60 Vbeta and 13 Jbeta primers. Per the original data handling: Later, some 75 million unique TCR beta chains were counted in an analysis, and roughly 11 million of them were shared. Using immunoSEQ multiplex PCR, the repertoire was profiled, and TCRdb retains in-frame clones only, with some absent. The V and J calls and clone size are taken from that table; D and trimming were inferred from the DNA. The sample has about 190,000 clones; roughly 80% are singletons. This entry comes from a study of cytomegalovirus exposure and HLA in healthy donors. General study points: An analysis was carried out later, and it reportedly showed fewer N-insertions in an Asian-associated ancestry cluster than the approximately 680-donor mean. Per a later analysis, HLA-associated TCR beta chains showed more clonal expansion than other, equally common TCR beta chains.

The sample comprised PBMCs. The J gene is TRBJ1-2, the V gene TRBV2; no firm D call. The sequence was obtained from a middle-aged man in good health and CMV-seronegative. The CDR3 loop reads CASSEAPGRNYGYTF. In DNA form, the CDR3 reads TGTGCCAGCAGTGAAGCTCCGGGTCGAAACTATGGCTACACCTTC.